This T cell receptor (beta chain) is from a study of T cells in Graves' hyperthyroidism and ophthalmopathy. This clonotype has a count of ten or more. With a duration under 2 months, the hyperthyroidism was newly diagnosed in patients aged 18 to 65. Uncontrolled infection, other autoimmune disease, pregnancy or lactation led to exclusion. Diagnosing involved the use of clinical symptoms, serum thyroxine and TRAb, thyroid ultrasound and orbital computed tomography. The TCR beta CDR3 regions underwent amplification using RNA transcripts as the source. HTBI primers were used for first-round RT-PCR of the TCR CDR3. One entry per CDR3 protein, called by TCRdb with MiXCR from the multiplex PCR reads. The sample consists of 340,000 or so distinct CDR3 sequences, around 17% of them appearing once. This receptor was obtained from a man under 40 with Graves' hyperthyroidism. The sequenced sample was blood.

CDR3 nucleotides: TGTGCCAGCAGTTACTCGGGCTCGAACACTGAAGCTTTCTTT. Translated: CASSYSGSNTEAFF. This rearrangement joins TRBV6-6 to TRBJ1-1; no clear D gene. V dropped 0 bases and J dropped 1 base, with 6 bases sitting between them. The CDR3 runs to 14 residues. The germline gives CDR1 MNHNY, CDR2 SVGAGI (reference sequence).